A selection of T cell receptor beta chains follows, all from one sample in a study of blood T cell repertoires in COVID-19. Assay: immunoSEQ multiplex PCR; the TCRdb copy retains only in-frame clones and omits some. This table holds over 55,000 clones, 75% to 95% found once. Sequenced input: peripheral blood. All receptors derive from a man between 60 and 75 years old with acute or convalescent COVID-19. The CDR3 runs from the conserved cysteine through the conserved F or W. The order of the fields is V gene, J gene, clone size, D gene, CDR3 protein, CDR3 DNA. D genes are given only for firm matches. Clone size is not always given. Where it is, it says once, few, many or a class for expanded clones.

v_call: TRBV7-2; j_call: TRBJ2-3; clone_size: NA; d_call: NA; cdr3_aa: CASSVLTDTQYF; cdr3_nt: TGTGCCAGCAGCGTACTAACAGATACGCAGTATTTT
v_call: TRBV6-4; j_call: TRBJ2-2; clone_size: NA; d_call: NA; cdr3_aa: CASRRRRSNGELFF; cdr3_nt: TGTGCCAGCAGGCGGCGGCGGTCAAACGGGGAGCTGTTTTTT
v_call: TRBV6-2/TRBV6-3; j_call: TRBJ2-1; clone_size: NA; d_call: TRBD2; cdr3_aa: CASSYGLAGGWDEQFF; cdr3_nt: TGTGCCAGCAGTTACGGCCTAGCGGGAGGTTGGGATGAGCAGTTCTTC
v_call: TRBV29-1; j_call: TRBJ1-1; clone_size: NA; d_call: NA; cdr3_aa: CSVSRRTEAFF; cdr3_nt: TGCAGCGTTTCCCGCAGGACTGAAGCTTTCTTT
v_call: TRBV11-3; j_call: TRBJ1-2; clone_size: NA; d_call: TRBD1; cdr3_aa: CASSLTGQGDYGYTF; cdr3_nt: TGTGCCAGCAGCTTGACCGGACAGGGGGACTATGGCTACACCTTC
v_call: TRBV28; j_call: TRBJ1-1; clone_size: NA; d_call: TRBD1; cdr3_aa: CASSLLPSGGENTEAFF; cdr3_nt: TGTGCCAGCAGTTTACTCCCCTCAGGGGGTGAGAACACTGAAGCTTTCTTT
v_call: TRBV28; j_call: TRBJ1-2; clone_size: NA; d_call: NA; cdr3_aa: CASIKWTENYGYTF; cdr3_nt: TGTGCCAGCATTAAATGGACAGAGAACTATGGCTACACCTTC
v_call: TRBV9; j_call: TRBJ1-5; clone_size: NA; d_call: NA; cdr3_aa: CASSETGQDQPQHF; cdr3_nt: TGTGCCAGCAGCGAAACAGGGCAGGATCAGCCCCAGCATTTT
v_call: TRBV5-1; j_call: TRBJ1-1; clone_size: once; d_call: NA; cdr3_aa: CASSHASIVKGFPEAFF; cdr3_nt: TGCGCCAGCTCCCACGCGTCGATTGTTAAGGGGTTTCCTGAAGCTTTCTTT
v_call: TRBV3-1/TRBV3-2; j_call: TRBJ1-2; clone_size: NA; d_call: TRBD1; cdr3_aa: CASSQPGQNYGYTF; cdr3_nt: TGTGCCAGCAGCCAACCGGGACAGAACTATGGCTACACCTTC
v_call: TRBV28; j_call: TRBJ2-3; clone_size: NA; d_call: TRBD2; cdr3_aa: CASSYHRLAGEYDTQYF; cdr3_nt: TGTGCCAGCAGTTATCACAGACTAGCGGGAGAGTATGATACGCAGTATTTT
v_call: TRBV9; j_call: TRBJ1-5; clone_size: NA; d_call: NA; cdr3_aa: CASSVEGINQPQHF; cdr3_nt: TGTGCCAGCAGCGTGGAGGGGATCAATCAGCCCCAGCATTTT
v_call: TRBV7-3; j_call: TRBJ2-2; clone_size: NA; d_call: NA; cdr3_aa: CASSFNAGELFF; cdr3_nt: TGTGCCAGCAGCTTCAATGCCGGGGAGCTGTTTTTT
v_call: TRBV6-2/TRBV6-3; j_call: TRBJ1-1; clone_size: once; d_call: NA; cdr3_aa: CASSYGSAEAFF; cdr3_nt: TGTGCCAGCAGTTACGGCAGCGCTGAAGCTTTCTTT
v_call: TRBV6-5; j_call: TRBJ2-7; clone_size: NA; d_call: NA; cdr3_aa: CASSSLGERSYEQYF; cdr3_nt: TGTGCCAGCAGTTCCCTCGGGGAGCGCTCCTACGAGCAGTACTTC
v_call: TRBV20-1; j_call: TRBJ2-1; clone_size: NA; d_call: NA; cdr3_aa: CSARDRNEQFF; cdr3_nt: TGCAGTGCTAGAGACAGAAATGAGCAGTTCTTC
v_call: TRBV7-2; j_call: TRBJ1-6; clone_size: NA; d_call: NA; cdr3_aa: CASSPGKGEESPLHF; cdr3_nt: TGTGCCAGCAGCCCGGGGAAGGGGGAAGAATCACCCCTCCACTTT
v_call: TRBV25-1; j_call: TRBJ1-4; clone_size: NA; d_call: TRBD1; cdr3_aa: CASSVWDRGIGLGEKLFF; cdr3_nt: TGTGCCAGCAGTGTGTGGGACAGGGGGATCGGGCTGGGTGAAAAACTGTTTTTT
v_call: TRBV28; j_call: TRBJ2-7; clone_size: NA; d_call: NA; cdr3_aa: CASSDTLSTYEQYF; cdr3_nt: TGTGCCAGCAGTGACACACTTTCTACCTACGAGCAGTACTTC
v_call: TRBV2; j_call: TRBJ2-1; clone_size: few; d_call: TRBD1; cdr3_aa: CASIDLTGESYNEQFF; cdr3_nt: TGTGCCAGCATCGACTTGACAGGGGAGTCCTACAATGAGCAGTTCTTC
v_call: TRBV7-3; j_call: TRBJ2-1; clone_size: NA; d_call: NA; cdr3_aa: CASSRGSNEQFF; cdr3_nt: TGTGCCAGCTCTAGAGGCAGTAATGAGCAGTTCTTC
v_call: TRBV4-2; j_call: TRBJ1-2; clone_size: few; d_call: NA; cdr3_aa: CASSQDGGGTERGYTF; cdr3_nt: TGTGCCAGCAGCCAAGATGGCGGGGGAACCGAGCGAGGCTACACCTTC
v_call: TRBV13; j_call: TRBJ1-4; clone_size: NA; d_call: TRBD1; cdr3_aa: CASSSRGGSGEKLFF; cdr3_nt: TGTGCCAGCAGCTCCCGAGGGGGCTCGGGTGAAAAACTGTTTTTT
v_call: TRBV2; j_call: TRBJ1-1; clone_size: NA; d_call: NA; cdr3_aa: CASTENRNTEAFF; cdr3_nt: TGTGCCAGCACTGAAAACAGGAACACTGAAGCTTTCTTT
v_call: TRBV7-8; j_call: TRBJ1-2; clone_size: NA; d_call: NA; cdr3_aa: CASSLEGERRAGYTF; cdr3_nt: TGTGCCAGCAGCTTAGAGGGGGAAAGGCGGGCTGGCTACACCTTC
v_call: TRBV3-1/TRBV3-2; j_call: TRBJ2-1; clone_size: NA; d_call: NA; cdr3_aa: CASSQEASPSSYNEQFF; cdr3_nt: TGTGCCAGCAGCCAAGAGGCCAGTCCAAGCTCCTACAATGAGCAGTTCTTC
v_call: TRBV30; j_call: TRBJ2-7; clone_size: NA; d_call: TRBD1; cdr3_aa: CAWSGTGGEQYF; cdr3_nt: TGTGCCTGGAGTGGGACAGGGGGCGAGCAGTACTTC
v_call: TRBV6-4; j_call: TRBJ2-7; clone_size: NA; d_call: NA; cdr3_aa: CASSDSGHGREQYF; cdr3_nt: TGTGCCAGCAGTGACTCGGGTCATGGGAGAGAGCAGTACTTC
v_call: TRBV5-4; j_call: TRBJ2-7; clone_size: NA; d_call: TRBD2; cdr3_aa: CASSLVAGGPSEQYF; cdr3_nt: TGTGCCAGCAGCTTGGTAGCGGGAGGGCCTAGCGAGCAGTACTTC
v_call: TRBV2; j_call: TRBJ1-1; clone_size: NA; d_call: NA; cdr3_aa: CASSEAGGGTEAFF; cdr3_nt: TGTGCCAGCAGTGAAGCTGGAGGCGGCACTGAAGCTTTCTTT
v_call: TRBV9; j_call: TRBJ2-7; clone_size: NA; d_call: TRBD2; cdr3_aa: CASSPLAGTYEQYF; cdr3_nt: TGTGCCAGCAGCCCATTAGCGGGAACCTACGAGCAGTACTTC
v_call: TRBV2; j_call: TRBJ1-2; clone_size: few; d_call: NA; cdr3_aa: CASIRTGVGGYTF; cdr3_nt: TGTGCCAGCATTAGAACCGGGGTCGGTGGCTACACCTTC
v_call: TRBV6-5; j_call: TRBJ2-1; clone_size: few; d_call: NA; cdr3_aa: CASSTDTDYNEQFF; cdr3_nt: TGTGCCAGCAGTACCGACACCGACTACAATGAGCAGTTCTTC
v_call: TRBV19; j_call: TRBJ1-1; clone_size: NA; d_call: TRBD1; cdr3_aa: CASSSAGTGGDSAFF; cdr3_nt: TGTGCCAGTAGCTCTGCAGGGACAGGGGGCGATTCAGCTTTCTTT
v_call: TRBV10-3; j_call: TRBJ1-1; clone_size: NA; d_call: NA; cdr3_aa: CAIVDSGNTEAFF; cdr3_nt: TGTGCCATCGTGGACAGTGGGAACACTGAAGCTTTCTTT
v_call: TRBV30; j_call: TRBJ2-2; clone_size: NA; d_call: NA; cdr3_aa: CAWSVTPGNTGELFF; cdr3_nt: TGTGCCTGGAGTGTAACCCCCGGGAACACCGGGGAGCTGTTTTTT
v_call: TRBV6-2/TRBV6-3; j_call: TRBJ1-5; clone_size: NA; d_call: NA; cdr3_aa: CASSSFPPGRSSNQPQHF; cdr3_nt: TGTGCCAGCAGTTCCTTTCCGCCAGGGAGGTCTAGCAATCAGCCCCAGCATTTT
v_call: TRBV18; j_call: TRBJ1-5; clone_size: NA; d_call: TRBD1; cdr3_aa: CASSPDRGQQPQHF; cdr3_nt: TGTGCCAGCTCACCGGACAGGGGACAGCAGCCCCAGCATTTT
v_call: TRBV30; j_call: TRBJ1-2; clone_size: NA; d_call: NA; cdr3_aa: CAWSDVPGDEGGYTF; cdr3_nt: TGTGCCTGGAGCGATGTGCCAGGGGATGAGGGTGGCTACACCTTC
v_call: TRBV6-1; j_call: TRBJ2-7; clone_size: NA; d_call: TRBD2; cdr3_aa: CASSELVGSSGSYEQYF; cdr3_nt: TGTGCCAGCAGTGAATTGGTAGGTAGTAGCGGGAGCTACGAGCAGTACTTC
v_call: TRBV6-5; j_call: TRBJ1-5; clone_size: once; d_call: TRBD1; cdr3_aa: CASSSGTVSNQPQHF; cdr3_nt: TGTGCCAGCAGTTCCGGGACAGTGAGCAATCAGCCCCAGCATTTT
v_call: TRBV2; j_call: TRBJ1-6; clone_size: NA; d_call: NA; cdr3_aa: CASGGDFSSPLHF; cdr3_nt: TGTGCCAGCGGGGGGGACTTCTCCTCACCCCTCCACTTT
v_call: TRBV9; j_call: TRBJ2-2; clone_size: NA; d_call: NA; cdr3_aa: CASSPTGRGTGELFF; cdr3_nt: TGTGCCAGCAGCCCGACCGGGAGAGGCACCGGGGAGCTGTTTTTT
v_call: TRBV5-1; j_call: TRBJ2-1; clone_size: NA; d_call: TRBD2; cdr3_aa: CASTTSGSGRDEQFF; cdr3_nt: TGCGCCAGCACGACTAGCGGGAGTGGGCGCGATGAGCAGTTCTTC